The subject of this entry is one T cell receptor (beta chain). The antigen is unknown. In terms of origin and age, donors were healthy Caucasian individuals from Russia aged roughly 6 to 95. The sample comes from a study of blood T cells in healthy people across ages. General study points: Expanded clonotype changes were possibly confounded by unknown donor CMV status. Comparison with aged donors showed that long-lived donors had more naive CD4+ cells and higher diversity. TCR beta diversity per million T cells fell roughly linearly with age.

Primers used in a second PCR of about 6 to 11 cycles were a sample-barcoded 5' primer and a J-beta primer mix. In TCRdb, the 5' RACE reads were re-called with MiXCR into one record per CDR3 protein. The repertoire holds over 950,000 distinct CDR3 sequences, about 53% seen once, with over 20% in the top ten. J was trimmed by 4 bases and V by 6 bases; bases with no gene match: 13. CDR3 length equals 18 residues. The germline CDR1 and CDR2 sequences are MDHEN and SYDVKM. This receptor was taken from a woman aged 60-70 years in good health. The chain employs TRBV28 and TRBJ2-6, with 9 bases aligning to TRBD1. Sequencing was done on a sample of blood. The CDR3, as DNA: TGTGCCAGCAGGGGTAGGACAGGGGCCCAGTCCGGGGCCAACGTCCTGACTTTC. It codes for CASRGRTGAQSGANVLTF.